The 13 T cell receptor beta chains below all came from one sample that was sequenced in a study of cytomegalovirus exposure and HLA in healthy donors. Primers for the PCR totalled 60 Vbeta and 13 Jbeta. Data came from immunoSEQ multiplex PCR; TCRdb stores just in-frame clones and leaves some out. In the table there are about 140,000 clones, roughly 79% of which are singletons. The sample consisted of PBMCs. All receptors come from a woman aged 35 to 49 in good health and CMV-seronegative.

The rearrangement joins TRBV9 to TRBJ1-3, with no clear D. Between the trimmed V and J ends, which lost 4 bases and 0 bases, there was a span of 14 bases. CDR3 length equals 16 residues. Germline CDR1 is SGDLS and CDR2 is YYNGEE. The CDR3 DNA sequence: TGTGCCAGCAGCATGAGTAGCTATATCTCTGGAAACACCATATATTTT. Translating it yields CASSMSSYISGNTIYF. Combining the CDR3 with reference TRBV9 and TRBJ1-3 gives the whole variable domain DSGVTQTPKHLITATGQRVTLRCSPRSGDLSVYWYQQSLDQGLQFLIQYYNGEERAKGNILERFSAQQFPDLHSELNLSSLELGDSALYFCASSMSSYISGNTIYFGEGSWLTVV.

This chain uses TRBV6-1 with TRBJ2-7; 8 bases are shared with TRBD2. CDR1 and CDR2 from the germline V gene are MNHNS and SASEGT. V shed 8 bases, J shed 1 base, and the junction held 4 bases outside the gene matches. This CDR3 has 13 residues. In nucleotides, the CDR3 is TGTGCCAGCGGGGCTAGCGGGTCCTACGAGCAGTACTTC. Translating it yields CASGASGSYEQYF.

The chain links TRBV7-2 to TRBJ2-7, with 11 positions matching TRBD2. The CDR3 covers 15 residues. CDR1 SGHTA and CDR2 FQGNSA come from the germline V gene. J gave up 4 bases and V 1 base, and 3 bases lay outside the gene matches. The CDR3 loop is CASSLVAGGPYEQYF. In DNA, the CDR3 is TGTGCCAGCAGCTTAGTAGCGGGAGGGCCATACGAGCAGTACTTC.

The genes are TRBV7-2 and TRBJ1-5; weak D call: TRBD1 (6 bases). Germline V gene lookup returns CDR1 SGHTA and CDR2 FQGNSA. V lost 2 bases and J 7 bases, leaving 9 bases between the germline ends. This CDR3 is built from 13 residues. This chain's CDR3 is CASSLQGRQPQHF. DNA for the CDR3: TGTGCCAGCAGCTTACAGGGGAGACAGCCCCAGCATTTT. The whole variable domain, remainder taken from reference TRBV7-2 and TRBJ1-5, is GAGVSQSPSNKVTEKGKDVELRCDPISGHTALYWYRQSLGQGLEFLIYFQGNSAPDKSGLPSDRFSAERTGGSVSTLTIQRTQQEDSAVYLCASSLQGRQPQHFGDGTRLSIL.

CDR3 residues: CASSLRDSVNYGYTF. CDR3 DNA sequence: TGTGCCAGCAGCCTCAGGGACAGTGTGAACTATGGCTACACCTTC. The rearrangement links TRBV9 to TRBJ1-2, with TRBD1 matching over 7 bases. The CDR3 extends over 15 amino acids. The V gene end was trimmed by 4 bases and the J gene end by 2 bases; junction bases not matched to a gene: 8. In germline, CDR1 is SGDLS, CDR2 YYNGEE.

This chain connects TRBV14 to TRBJ2-6; a weak D match, TRBD1 (5 bases). Germline CDR1 is SGHDN and CDR2 is FVKESK. Deletions cut 1 base from V and 2 bases from J, with 21 bases between. The CDR3 is 20 amino acids. In DNA form, the CDR3 reads TGTGCCAGCAGCCAAGTGTTTTGGGGCAGCTCTCCAACTGGGGCCAACGTCCTGACTTTC. It codes for CASSQVFWGSSPTGANVLTF.

The chain employs TRBV10-3 and TRBJ1-6, with TRBD1 matching 7 bases. Germline V gene lookup returns CDR1 ENHRY and CDR2 SYGVKD. The CDR3 has 14 residues. J lost 7 bases, V lost 4 bases, and 4 bases had no gene match. The CDR3 bases are TGTGCCATCAGTGCCGGGACAGCGAATTCACCCCTCCACTTT. Translated, it gives CAISAGTANSPLHF.

The chain couples TRBV4-3 to TRBJ2-5; 7 nucleotides agree with TRBD2. The DNA end favors TRBJ2-7, so the J call may be wrong. Per the germline V gene, CDR1 is LGHNA and CDR2 is YSLEER. The CDR3 spans 15 residues. The CDR3 loop is CASSQLAVASYEQYF. CDR3 DNA sequence: TGCGCCAGCAGCCAACTAGCGGTAGCGTCCTACGAGCAGTACTTC.

The chain employs TRBV18 and TRBJ1-1; D ambiguous. Trimming cost V 5 bases and J 8 bases, with 12 bases left between them. This CDR3 spans 12 amino acids. Per germline, CDR1 KGHSH and CDR2 LQKENI. CDR3: CASSSREIEAFF. The CDR3 DNA reads TGTGCCAGCTCATCCCGGGAGATCGAAGCTTTCTTT.

This sequence joins TRBV28 and TRBJ2-2; TRBD1 agrees at 8 bases. After removal of 5 bases from V and 4 bases from J, the junction contained 3 bases not matched to a gene. This CDR3 is built from 14 residues. CDR1 and CDR2 (germline): MDHEN, SYDVKM. The CDR3 here is CASSQGAGTGELFF. The DNA for the CDR3 is TGTGCCAGCAGTCAGGGGGCTGGCACCGGGGAGCTGTTTTTT. Combining the CDR3 with reference TRBV28 and TRBJ2-2 gives the whole variable domain DVKVTQSSRYLVKRTGEKVFLECVQDMDHENMFWYRQDPGLGLRLIYFSYDVKMKEKGDIPEGYSVSREKKERFSLILESASTNQTSMYLCASSQGAGTGELFFGEGSRLTVL.

This sequence joins TRBV19 and TRBJ1-1; no reliable D call. The CDR3 extends over 15 amino acids. V dropped 5 bases and J dropped 5 bases, with 18 bases sitting between them. CDR1 and CDR2 from the germline V gene are LNHDA and SQIVND (reference sequence). In nucleotides, the CDR3 is TGTGCCAGTAGTCCGGCCGGGATGAGAGTGACTGAAGCTTTCTTT. Translating it yields CASSPAGMRVTEAFF.

The chain combines TRBV5-4 with TRBJ2-5, with 10 bases identical to TRBD2. The CDR3 is 17 residues long. Germline values: CDR1 SGHNT, CDR2 YYREEE (reference sequence). With 0 bases clipped from V and 2 bases from J, the junction kept 7 bases outside the gene matches. The CDR3 DNA sequence: TGTGCCAGCAGCTTGGCCCCCTCTAGCGGGGGACAAGAGACCCAGTACTTC. Protein product: CASSLAPSSGGQETQYF.

The V call is TRBV7-2, the J call TRBJ2-2; TRBD2 matches 12 bases. Trimming removed 2 bases from V and 6 bases from J; junction bases left unmatched: 4. In germline, CDR1 is SGHTA, CDR2 FQGNSA. The CDR3 runs 16 residues. The CDR3 DNA is TGTGCCAGCAGCTTAAGCCTAGCGGGAGGGGCCGGGGAGCTGTTTTTT. Encoded protein: CASSLSLAGGAGELFF.